Listed here are 8 T cell receptor beta chains from one sample, sequenced in a study of siplizumab effects on memory and regulatory T cells (dated by TCRdb to the late 2010s). Libraries were constructed by the immunoSEQ multiplex PCR assay. TCRdb mirrors the immuneACCESS table, restricted to in-frame sequences. Some clones are absent from its copies; in checked studies, under half trace to an unresolved V gene, and the reason for the others is unknown. Here the sample has more than 50,000 clones; more than 80% occur a single time. The ten largest clones take up around 40% of the sample. Input material: CD8+ T cells sorted from blood. Source of these receptors: a human donor in good health.

The chain carries TRBV6-6 and TRBJ2-4, with unresolved D. From germline, CDR1 is MNHNY and CDR2 SVGAGI (reference sequence). CDR3 length: 13 amino acids. V dropped 4 bases and J dropped 6 bases, with 10 bases sitting between them. This CDR3 reads CASSSLLTNIQYF. The CDR3, as DNA: TGTGCCAGCAGTTCCCTACTAACAAACATTCAGTACTTC.

The V gene is TRBV9, the J gene TRBJ2-7, with D tentatively TRBD2 (6 bases). The length of the CDR3 is 15 residues. The V and J ends lost 4 bases and 3 bases respectively, with 17 bases between them. Germline values: CDR1 SGDLS, CDR2 YYNGEE. CDR3 in DNA: TGTGCCAGCAGCCAAGGACTAAATACAAACTACGAGCAGTACTTC. As protein: CASSQGLNTNYEQYF.

V is TRBV9 and J is TRBJ2-1; 9 nucleotides align to TRBD2. The germline V gene encodes CDR1 SGDLS and CDR2 YYNGEE. V lost 5 bases and J lost 0; bases outside the gene matches: 6. This CDR3 comprises 16 residues. The CDR3 loop reads CASSYSGSYSYNEQFF. The CDR3, as DNA: TGTGCCAGCAGTTATAGCGGGAGCTACTCCTACAATGAGCAGTTCTTC.

The V and J genes are TRBV19 and TRBJ1-5; D remains ambiguous. Germline-derived CDR1 and CDR2 are LNHDA and SQIVND (reference sequence). CDR3 length equals 15 residues. V was trimmed by 3 bases and J by 0 bases, leaving 9 bases between them. CDR3 nucleotide sequence: TGTGCCAGTAGTATGACGGCTTATAGCAATCAGCCCCAGCATTTT. It is translated as CASSMTAYSNQPQHF.

This chain connects TRBV28 to TRBJ2-3; TRBD1 agrees at 9 bases. Germline CDR1 MDHEN, CDR2 SYDVKM. The ends lost 2 bases at V and 4 bases at J; junction bases unmatched: 4. This CDR3 has 15 amino acids. CDR3 nucleotides: TGTGCCAGCAGTTTACTGGACAGGGGCGCAGATACGCAGTATTTT. Protein sequence: CASSLLDRGADTQYF.

The chain employs TRBV7-9 and TRBJ1-3; D remains ambiguous. Germline lookup yields CDR1 SEHNR and CDR2 FQNEAQ (reference sequence). The CDR3 consists of 14 residues. V was trimmed by 5 bases and J by 4 bases, leaving 12 bases between them. CDR3 in DNA: TGTGCCAGCAGCGACGTGCGGGTCGGAAACACCATATATTTT. This sequence encodes CASSDVRVGNTIYF. The whole variable domain, remainder taken from reference TRBV7-9 and TRBJ1-3, is DTGVSQNPRHKITKRGQNVTFRCDPISEHNRLYWYRQTLGQGPEFLTYFQNEAQLEKSRLLSDRFSAERPKGSFSTLEIQRTEQGDSAMYLCASSDVRVGNTIYFGEGSWLTVV.

V and J are TRBV18 and TRBJ1-4; 7 nucleotides agree with TRBD1. The CDR3 extends over 15 amino acids. V was clipped by 3 bases and J by 0 bases; unmatched bases: 1. Germline CDR1 is KGHSH and CDR2 is LQKENI. The CDR3 nucleotides are TGTGCCAGCTCACCCCAGGGGGCAACTAATGAAAAACTGTTTTTT. This encodes CASSPQGATNEKLFF.

The genes are TRBV5-4 and TRBJ1-2; D unclear. The V end lost 3 bases, the J end lost 2 bases, and 20 bases lay between the germline ends. Germline CDR1 reads SGHNT; CDR2 reads YYREEE (reference sequence). There are 17 residues in the CDR3. The CDR3 nucleotides read TGTGCCAGCAGCTCCCACGAATGGACGGACGCGAACTATGGCTACACCTTC. This sequence encodes CASSSHEWTDANYGYTF.